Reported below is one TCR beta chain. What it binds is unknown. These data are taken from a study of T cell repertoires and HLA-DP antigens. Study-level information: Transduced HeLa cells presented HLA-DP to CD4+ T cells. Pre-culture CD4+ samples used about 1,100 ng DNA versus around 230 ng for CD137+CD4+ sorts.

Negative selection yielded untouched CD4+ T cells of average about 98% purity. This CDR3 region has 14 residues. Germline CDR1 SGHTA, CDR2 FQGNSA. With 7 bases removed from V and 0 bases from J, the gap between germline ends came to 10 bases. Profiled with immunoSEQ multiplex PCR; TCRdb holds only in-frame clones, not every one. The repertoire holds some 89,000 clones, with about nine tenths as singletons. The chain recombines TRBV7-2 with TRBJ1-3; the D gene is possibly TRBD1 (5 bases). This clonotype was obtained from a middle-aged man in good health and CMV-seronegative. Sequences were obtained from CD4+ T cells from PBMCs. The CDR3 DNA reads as TGTGCCAGCACCTCGGACAACTCTGGAAACACCATATATTTT. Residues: CASTSDNSGNTIYF.